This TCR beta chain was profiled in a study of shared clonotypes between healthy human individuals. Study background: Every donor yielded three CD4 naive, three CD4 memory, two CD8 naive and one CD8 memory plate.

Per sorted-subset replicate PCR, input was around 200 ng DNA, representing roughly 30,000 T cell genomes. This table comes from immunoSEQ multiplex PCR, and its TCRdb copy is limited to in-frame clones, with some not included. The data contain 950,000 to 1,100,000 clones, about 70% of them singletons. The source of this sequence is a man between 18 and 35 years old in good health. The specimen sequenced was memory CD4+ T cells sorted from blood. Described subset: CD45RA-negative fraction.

CDR3 bases: TGTGCCAGCTCAGGACAGGTTCACTCTGGAAACACCATATATTTT. This gives the protein CASSGQVHSGNTIYF. This chain links TRBV18 with TRBJ1-3, with 7 bases lining up with TRBD1. This CDR3 has 15 residues. Germline V CDR1 and CDR2: KGHSH, LQKENI. V was pared by 5 bases and J by 0 bases, with 4 bases of the junction left unmatched.